The rows below give T cell receptor beta chains drawn from one sample of a study of T cell responses to AZD1222 COVID-19 vaccine. TCRdb's table, derived via immunoSEQ multiplex PCR, lists solely in-frame clones and lacks some. The table includes roughly 110,000 clones, 75% to 95% detected once. The starting material was peripheral blood, obtained 28 days after the second AZD1222 dose. All receptors come from an adult who received the AZD1222 COVID-19 vaccine. The CDR3 runs from the conserved cysteine through the conserved F or W. Each record gives: CDR3 DNA, CDR3 protein, D gene, V gene, clone size, J gene. A D gene is named only where the DNA matches it firmly. Clone size is not always given. Where it is, it says once, few, many or a class for expanded clones.

TGTGCCAGCAGCTTAAACACTGAAGCTTTCTTT	CASSLNTEAFF	NA	TRBV5-5	few	TRBJ1-1
TGTGCCAGCAATTTGGGGTATGGCTACACCTTC	CASNLGYGYTF	NA	TRBV7-9	NA	TRBJ1-2
TGTGCCTGGAGTCGGACAGGCAACACTGAAGCTTTCTTT	CAWSRTGNTEAFF	TRBD1	TRBV30	once	TRBJ1-1
TGTGCCAGCAGGCCACAGGCCCCAGGAGGTAATTCACCCCTCCACTTT	CASRPQAPGGNSPLHF	NA	TRBV2	NA	TRBJ1-6
TGTGCCAGTAGTTCTGGGGGGTTTGGGAATCAGCCCCAGCATTTT	CASSSGGFGNQPQHF	NA	TRBV19	NA	TRBJ1-5
TGTGCCAGCAGTTTAATGGGACTAGCTCAGGGTGAGCAGTTCTTC	CASSLMGLAQGEQFF	TRBD2	TRBV7-6	NA	TRBJ2-1
TGTGCCATAGGGGGGGAGCGGCTAGCCAAAAACATTCAGTACTTC	CAIGGERLAKNIQYF	NA	TRBV7-9	once	TRBJ2-4
TGTGCCAGCAGTGAGACAGGGTTCTCCTACGAGCAGTACTTC	CASSETGFSYEQYF	TRBD1	TRBV2	NA	TRBJ2-7
TGTGCCAGCAGTTCCCTAGGAGCAAACAGGGGAGAGACCCAGTACTTC	CASSSLGANRGETQYF	TRBD1	TRBV6-5	NA	TRBJ2-5
TGTGCCAGCAGCGCCAGCCGCTCTGGGGCCAACGTCCTGACTTTC	CASSASRSGANVLTF	NA	TRBV28	NA	TRBJ2-6
TGTGCCAGCCTTCTGACAGGGGGCGGTGAAAAACTGTTTTTT	CASLLTGGGEKLFF	TRBD1	TRBV19	NA	TRBJ1-4
TGTGCCAGCAGCTTGGGGAGCAATGAGCAGTTCTTC	CASSLGSNEQFF	NA	TRBV5-6	NA	TRBJ2-1
TGCGCCAGCAGCGGGGAACACATGAACACTGAAGCTTTCTTT	CASSGEHMNTEAFF	NA	TRBV5-1	NA	TRBJ1-1
TGTGCCAGCTCGGGCTCAGATACGCAGTATTTT	CASSGSDTQYF	NA	TRBV18	NA	TRBJ2-3
TGTGCCAGCAGCCCCTCTCCGGGAGGTGGCTACACCTTC	CASSPSPGGGYTF	NA	TRBV6-4	NA	TRBJ1-2
TGTGCCAGCAGTTACCGGGGGACACCTTACGAGCAGTACTTC	CASSYRGTPYEQYF	NA	TRBV6-2/TRBV6-3	once	TRBJ2-7
TGCAGTGCTCCCCTGGGAAATGAGCAGTTCTTC	CSAPLGNEQFF	NA	TRBV20-1	NA	TRBJ2-1
TGCGCCAGCAGCTTGGAGCGGTCAGCATACTACAAAGAGACCCAGTACTTC	CASSLERSAYYKETQYF	NA	TRBV5-1	NA	TRBJ2-5